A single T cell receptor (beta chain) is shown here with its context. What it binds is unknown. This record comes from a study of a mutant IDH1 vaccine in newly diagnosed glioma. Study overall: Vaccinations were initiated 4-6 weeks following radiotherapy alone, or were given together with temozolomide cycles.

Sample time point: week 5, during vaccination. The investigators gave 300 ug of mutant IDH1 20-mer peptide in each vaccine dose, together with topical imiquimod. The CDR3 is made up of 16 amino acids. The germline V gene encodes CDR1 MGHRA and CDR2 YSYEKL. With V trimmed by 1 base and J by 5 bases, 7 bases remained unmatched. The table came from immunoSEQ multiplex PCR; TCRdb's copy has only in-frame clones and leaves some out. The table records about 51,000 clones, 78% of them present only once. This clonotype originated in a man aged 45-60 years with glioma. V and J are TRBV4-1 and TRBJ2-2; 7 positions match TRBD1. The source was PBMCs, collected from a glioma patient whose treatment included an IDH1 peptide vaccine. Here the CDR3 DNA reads TGCGCCAGCAGCCAAGGGTGGGGACAGTGGACCGGGGAGCTGTTTTTT. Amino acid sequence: CASSQGWGQWTGELFF.